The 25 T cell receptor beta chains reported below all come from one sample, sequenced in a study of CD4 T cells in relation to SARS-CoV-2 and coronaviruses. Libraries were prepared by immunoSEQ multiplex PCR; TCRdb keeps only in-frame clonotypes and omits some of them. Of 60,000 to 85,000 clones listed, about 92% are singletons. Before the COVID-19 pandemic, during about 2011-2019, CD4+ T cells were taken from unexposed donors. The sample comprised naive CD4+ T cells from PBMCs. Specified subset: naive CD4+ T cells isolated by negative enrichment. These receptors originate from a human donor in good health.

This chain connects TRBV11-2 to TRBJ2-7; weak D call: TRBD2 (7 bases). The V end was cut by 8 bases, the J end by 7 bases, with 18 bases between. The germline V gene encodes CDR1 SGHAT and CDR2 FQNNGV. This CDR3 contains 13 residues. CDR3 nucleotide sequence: TGTGCCAGCGAACGAGGCGGGGGCTTAGAGCAGTACTTC. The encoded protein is CASERGGGLEQYF.

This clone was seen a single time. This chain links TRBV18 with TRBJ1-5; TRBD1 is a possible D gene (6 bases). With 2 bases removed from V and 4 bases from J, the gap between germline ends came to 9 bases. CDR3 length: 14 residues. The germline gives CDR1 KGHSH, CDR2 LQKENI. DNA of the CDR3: TGTGCCAGCTCACCAGGGGGCGGGAATCAGCCCCAGCATTTT. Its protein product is CASSPGGGNQPQHF.

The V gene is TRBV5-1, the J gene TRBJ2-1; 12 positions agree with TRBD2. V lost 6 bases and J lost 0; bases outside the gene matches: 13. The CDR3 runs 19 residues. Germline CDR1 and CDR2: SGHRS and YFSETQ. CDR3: CASTSQGLAGSYSYNEQFF. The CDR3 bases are TGCGCCAGCACCTCCCAGGGACTAGCGGGTAGCTACTCCTACAATGAGCAGTTCTTC.

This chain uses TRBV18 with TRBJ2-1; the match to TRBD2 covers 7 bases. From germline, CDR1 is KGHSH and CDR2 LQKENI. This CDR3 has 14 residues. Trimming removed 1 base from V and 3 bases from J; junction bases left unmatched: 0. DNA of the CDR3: TGTGCCAGCTCACCACGGGACTACTACAATGAGCAGTTCTTC. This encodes CASSPRDYYNEQFF.

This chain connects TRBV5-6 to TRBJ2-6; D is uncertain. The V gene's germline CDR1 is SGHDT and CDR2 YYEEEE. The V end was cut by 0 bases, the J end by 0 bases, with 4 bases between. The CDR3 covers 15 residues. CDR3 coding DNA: TGTGCCAGCAGCTTGGATGGCTCTGGGGCCAACGTCCTGACTTTC. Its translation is CASSLDGSGANVLTF.

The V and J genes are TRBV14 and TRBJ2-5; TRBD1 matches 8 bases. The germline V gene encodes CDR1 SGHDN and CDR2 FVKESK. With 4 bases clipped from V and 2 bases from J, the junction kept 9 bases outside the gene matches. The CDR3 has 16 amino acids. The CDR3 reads CASSPLARQGQETQYF. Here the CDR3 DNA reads TGTGCCAGCAGCCCGCTAGCACGACAGGGGCAAGAGACCCAGTACTTC.

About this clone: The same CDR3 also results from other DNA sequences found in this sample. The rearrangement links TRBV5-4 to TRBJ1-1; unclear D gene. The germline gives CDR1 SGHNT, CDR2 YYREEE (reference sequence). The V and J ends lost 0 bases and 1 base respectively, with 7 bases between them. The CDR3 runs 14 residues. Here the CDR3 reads CASSLGRGNTEAFF. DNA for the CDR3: TGTGCCAGCAGCTTGGGGCGGGGGAACACTGAAGCTTTCTTT.

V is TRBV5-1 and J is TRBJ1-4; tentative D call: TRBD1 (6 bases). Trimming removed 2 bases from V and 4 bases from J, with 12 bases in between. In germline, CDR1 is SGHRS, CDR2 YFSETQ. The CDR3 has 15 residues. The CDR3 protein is CASSLGGADNEKLFF. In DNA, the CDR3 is TGCGCCAGCAGCTTAGGGGGGGCGGATAATGAAAAACTGTTTTTT. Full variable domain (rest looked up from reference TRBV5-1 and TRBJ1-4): KAGVTQTPRYLIKTRGQQVTLSCSPISGHRSVSWYQQTPGQGLQFLFEYFSETQRNKGNFPGRFSGRQFSNSRSEMNVSTLELGDSALYLCASSLGGADNEKLFFGSGTQLSVL.

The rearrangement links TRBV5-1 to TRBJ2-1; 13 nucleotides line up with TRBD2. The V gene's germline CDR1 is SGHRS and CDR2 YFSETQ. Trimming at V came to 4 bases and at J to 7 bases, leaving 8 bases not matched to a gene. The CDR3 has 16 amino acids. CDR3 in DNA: TGCGCCAGCAGCCTCGCCGGGACTAGCGGGGTTAATGAGCAGTTCTTC. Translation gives CASSLAGTSGVNEQFF.

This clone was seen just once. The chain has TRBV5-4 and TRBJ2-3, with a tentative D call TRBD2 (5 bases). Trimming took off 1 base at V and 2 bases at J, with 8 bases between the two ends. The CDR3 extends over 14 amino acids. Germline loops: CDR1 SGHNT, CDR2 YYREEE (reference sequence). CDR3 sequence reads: CASSLTGYTDTQYF. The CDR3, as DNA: TGTGCCAGCAGCTTGACGGGATACACAGATACGCAGTATTTT.

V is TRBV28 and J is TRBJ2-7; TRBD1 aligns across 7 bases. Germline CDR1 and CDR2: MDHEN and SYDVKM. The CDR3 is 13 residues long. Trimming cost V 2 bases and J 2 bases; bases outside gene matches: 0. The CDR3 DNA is TGTGCCAGCAGTTTAGACAGGGCCTACGAGCAGTACTTC. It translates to CASSLDRAYEQYF.

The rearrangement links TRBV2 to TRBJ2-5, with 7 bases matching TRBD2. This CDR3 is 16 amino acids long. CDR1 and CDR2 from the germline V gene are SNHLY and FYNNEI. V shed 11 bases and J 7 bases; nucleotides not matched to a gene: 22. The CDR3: CAVMETSASREGTQYF. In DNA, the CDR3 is TGTGCCGTGATGGAAACTAGCGCGTCCCGAGAAGGGACCCAGTACTTC.

CDR3 protein: CASSPPGWGTEAFF. CDR3 nucleotides: TGTGCCAGCAGTCCGCCCGGGTGGGGCACTGAAGCTTTCTTT. V is TRBV6-6 and J is TRBJ1-1; D uncertain. The CDR3 covers 14 residues. The germline V gene has CDR1 MNHNY and CDR2 SVGAGI (reference sequence). Trimming pared 5 bases from V and 4 bases from J, leaving 14 bases between.

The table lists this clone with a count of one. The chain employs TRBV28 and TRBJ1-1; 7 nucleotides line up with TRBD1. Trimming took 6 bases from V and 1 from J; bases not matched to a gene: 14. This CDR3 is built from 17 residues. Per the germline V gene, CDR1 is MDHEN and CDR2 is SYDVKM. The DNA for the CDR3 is TGTGCCAGCAGCCTAAAGAAGGGGGCCGGACAGAACACTGAAGCTTTCTTT. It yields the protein CASSLKKGAGQNTEAFF.

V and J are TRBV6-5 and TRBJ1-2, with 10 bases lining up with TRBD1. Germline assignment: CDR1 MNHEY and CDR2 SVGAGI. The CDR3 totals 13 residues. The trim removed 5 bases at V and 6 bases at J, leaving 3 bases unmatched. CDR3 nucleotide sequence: TGTGCCAGCAGTCGGGACAGGGGAGATGGCTACACCTTC. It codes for CASSRDRGDGYTF.

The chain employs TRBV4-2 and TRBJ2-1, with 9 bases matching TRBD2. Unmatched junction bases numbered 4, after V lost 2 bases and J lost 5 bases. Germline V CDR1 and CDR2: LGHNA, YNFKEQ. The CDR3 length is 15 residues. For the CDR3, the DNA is TGTGCCAGCAGCCAAACTAGCGGGCGCCACAATGAGCAGTTCTTC. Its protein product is CASSQTSGRHNEQFF.

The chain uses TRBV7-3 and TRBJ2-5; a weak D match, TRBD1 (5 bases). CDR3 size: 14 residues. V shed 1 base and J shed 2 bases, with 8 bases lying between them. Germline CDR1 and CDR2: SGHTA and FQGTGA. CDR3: CASSLSSGQETQYF. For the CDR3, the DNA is TGTGCCAGCAGCTTAAGCTCAGGGCAAGAGACCCAGTACTTC.

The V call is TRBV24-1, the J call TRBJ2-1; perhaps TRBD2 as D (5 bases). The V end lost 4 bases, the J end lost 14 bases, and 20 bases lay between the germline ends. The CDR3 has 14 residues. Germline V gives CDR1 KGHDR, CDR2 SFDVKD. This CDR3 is CATSDSRTWLGEFF. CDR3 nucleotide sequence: TGTGCCACCAGTGACTCCCGGACTTGGCTTGGGGAGTTCTTC.

In nucleotides, the CDR3 is TGTGCCAGCTCACCACCGTTCGGGCCCACTGAAGCTTTCTTT. Its translation is CASSPPFGPTEAFF. The gene calls are TRBV18 and TRBJ1-1; D unclear. There are 14 residues in the CDR3. CDR1 is KGHSH, CDR2 LQKENI, per germline. With 0 bases removed from V and 4 bases from J, the gap between germline ends came to 9 bases.

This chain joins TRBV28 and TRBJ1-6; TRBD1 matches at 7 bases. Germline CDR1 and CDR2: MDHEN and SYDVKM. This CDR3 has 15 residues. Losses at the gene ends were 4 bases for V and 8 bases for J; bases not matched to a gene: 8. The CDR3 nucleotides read TGTGCCAGCAGTTCATTGACAGGGAGCGATTCACCCCTCCACTTT. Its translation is CASSSLTGSDSPLHF.

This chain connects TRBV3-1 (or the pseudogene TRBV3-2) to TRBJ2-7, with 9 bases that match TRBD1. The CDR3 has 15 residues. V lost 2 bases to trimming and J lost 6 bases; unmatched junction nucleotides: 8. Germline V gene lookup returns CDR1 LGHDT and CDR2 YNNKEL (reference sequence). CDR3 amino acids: CASSQMTGGMSEQYF. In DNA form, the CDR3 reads TGTGCCAGCAGCCAAATGACAGGGGGTATGAGCGAGCAGTACTTC.

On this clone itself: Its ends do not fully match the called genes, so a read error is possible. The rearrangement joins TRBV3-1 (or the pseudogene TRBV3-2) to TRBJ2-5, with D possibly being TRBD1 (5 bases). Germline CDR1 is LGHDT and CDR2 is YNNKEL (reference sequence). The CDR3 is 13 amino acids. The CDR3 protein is CASSLDTQGTQYF. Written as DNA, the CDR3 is TGTGCCAGCAGCTTGGACACCCAAGGGACCCAGTACTTC.

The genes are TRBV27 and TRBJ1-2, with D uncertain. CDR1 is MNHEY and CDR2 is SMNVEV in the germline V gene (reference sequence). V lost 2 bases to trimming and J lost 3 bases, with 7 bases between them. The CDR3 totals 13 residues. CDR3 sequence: CASSLDRHYGYTF. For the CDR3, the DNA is TGTGCCAGCAGTTTAGACCGCCACTATGGCTACACCTTC.

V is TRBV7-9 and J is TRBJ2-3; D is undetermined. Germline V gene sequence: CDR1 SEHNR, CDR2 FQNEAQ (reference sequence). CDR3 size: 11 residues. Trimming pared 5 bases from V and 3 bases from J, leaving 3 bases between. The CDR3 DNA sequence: TGTGCCAGCAGCCAGACAGATACGCAGTATTTT. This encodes CASSQTDTQYF.

CDR3 sequence (DNA): TGTGCCAGCAGCTCTGACAGAATGAACACTGAAGCTTTCTTT. Translating gives CASSSDRMNTEAFF. The chain recombines TRBV5-4 with TRBJ1-1; D is possibly TRBD1 (5 bases). Between the trimmed V and J ends, which lost 3 bases and 0 bases, there was a span of 9 bases. The germline V gene has CDR1 SGHNT and CDR2 YYREEE (reference sequence). This CDR3 region has 14 residues.